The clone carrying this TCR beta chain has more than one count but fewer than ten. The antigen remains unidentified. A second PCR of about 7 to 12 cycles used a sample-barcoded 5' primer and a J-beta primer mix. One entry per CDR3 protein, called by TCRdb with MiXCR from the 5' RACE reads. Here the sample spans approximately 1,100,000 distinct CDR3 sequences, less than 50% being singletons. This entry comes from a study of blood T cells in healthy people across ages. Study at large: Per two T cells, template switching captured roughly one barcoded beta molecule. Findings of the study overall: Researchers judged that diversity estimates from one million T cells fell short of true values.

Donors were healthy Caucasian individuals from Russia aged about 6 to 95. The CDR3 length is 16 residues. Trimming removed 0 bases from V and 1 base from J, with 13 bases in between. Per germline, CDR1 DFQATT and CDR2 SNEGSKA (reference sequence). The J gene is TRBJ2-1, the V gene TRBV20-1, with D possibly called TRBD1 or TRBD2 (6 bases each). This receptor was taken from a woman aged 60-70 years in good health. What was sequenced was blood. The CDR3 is CSARDRGRVSYNEQFF. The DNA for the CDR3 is TGCAGTGCTAGAGATCGGGGGCGGGTATCCTACAATGAGCAGTTCTTC.